This T cell receptor beta chain was captured by sequencing in a study of blood T cell repertoires in COVID-19. Study as a whole: Sources were T cells, B-cell-depleted T cells, or PBMCs; the material itself was cDNA or gDNA.

Original methodology: Reference gene primer amplification gave estimated nucleated cell counts. Generated by immunoSEQ multiplex PCR, the TCRdb table keeps only in-frame clones and is missing some. V, J and clone size reflect that table, while D and trimming were determined from the DNA. The data hold approximately 260,000 clones, with approximately 85% observed a single time. The source of this sequence is a woman aged 55-75 years with active or convalescent COVID-19. The sequencing input was peripheral blood.

This chain's CDR3 is CASTRTGAYNEQFF. CDR3 nucleotides: TGTGCCAGCACGCGGACAGGGGCCTACAATGAGCAGTTCTTC. This chain links TRBV6-6 with TRBJ2-1; the match to TRBD1 covers 9 bases. The CDR3 sequence is 14 residues long. J lost 2 bases, V lost 7 bases, and 3 bases had no gene match. In germline, CDR1 is MNHNY, CDR2 SVGAGI (reference sequence).